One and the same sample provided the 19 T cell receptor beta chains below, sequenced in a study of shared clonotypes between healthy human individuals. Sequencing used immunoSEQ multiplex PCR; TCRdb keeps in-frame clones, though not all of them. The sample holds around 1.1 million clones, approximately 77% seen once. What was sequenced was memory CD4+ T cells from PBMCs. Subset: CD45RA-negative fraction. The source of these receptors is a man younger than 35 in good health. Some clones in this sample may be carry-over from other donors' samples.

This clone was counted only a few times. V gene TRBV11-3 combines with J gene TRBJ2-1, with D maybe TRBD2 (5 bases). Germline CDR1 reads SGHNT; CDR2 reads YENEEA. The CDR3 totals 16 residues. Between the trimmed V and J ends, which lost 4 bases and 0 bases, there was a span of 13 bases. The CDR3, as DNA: TGTGCCAGCAGCTCGAGGACGGGGAGCTCCTACAATGAGCAGTTCTTC. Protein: CASSSRTGSSYNEQFF. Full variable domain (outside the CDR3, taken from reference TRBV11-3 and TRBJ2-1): EAGVVQSPRYKIIEKKQPVAFWCNPISGHNTLYWYLQNLGQGPELLIRYENEEAVDDSQLPKDRFSAERLKGVDSTLKIQPAELGDSAVYLCASSSRTGSSYNEQFFGPGTRLTVL.

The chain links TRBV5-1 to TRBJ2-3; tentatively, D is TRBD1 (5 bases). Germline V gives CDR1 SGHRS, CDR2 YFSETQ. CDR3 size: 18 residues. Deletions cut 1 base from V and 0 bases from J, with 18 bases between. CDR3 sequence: CASSLPTESFTSTDTQYF. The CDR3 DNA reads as TGCGCCAGCAGCTTGCCGACAGAGAGCTTTACTAGCACAGATACGCAGTATTTT. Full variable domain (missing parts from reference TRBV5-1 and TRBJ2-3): KAGVTQTPRYLIKTRGQQVTLSCSPISGHRSVSWYQQTPGQGLQFLFEYFSETQRNKGNFPGRFSGRQFSNSRSEMNVSTLELGDSALYLCASSLPTESFTSTDTQYFGPGTRLTVL.

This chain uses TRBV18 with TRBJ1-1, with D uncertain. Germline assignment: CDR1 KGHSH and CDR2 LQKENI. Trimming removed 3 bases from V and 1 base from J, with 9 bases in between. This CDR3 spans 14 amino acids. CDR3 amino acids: CASSPLEKNTEAFF. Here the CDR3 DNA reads TGTGCCAGCTCACCCTTAGAAAAGAACACTGAAGCTTTCTTT.

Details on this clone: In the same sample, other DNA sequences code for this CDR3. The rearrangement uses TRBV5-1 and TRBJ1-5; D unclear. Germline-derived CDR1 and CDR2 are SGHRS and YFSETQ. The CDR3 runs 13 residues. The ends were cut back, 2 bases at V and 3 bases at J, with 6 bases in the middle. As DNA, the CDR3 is TGCGCCAGCAGCTTAGGACCCAATCAGCCCCAGCATTTT. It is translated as CASSLGPNQPQHF.

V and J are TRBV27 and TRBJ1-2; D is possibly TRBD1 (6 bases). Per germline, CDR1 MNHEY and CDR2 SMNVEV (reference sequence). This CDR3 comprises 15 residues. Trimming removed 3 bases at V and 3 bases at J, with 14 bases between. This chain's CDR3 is CASSFTGQTYYGYTF. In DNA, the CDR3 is TGTGCCAGCAGTTTTACAGGACAGACCTACTATGGCTACACCTTC.

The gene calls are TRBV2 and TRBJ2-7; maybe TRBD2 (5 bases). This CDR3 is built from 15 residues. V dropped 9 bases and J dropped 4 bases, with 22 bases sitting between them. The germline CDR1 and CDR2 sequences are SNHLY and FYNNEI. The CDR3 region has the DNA TGTGCCAGTATTTCTGCGACGGGGAGTAGGTACGAGCAGTACTTC. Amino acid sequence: CASISATGSRYEQYF.

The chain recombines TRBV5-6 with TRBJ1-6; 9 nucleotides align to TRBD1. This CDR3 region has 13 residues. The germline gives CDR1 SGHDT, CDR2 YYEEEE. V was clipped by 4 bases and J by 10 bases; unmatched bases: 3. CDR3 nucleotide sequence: TGTGCCAGCAGCAGGACAGGGGTCTCACCCCTCCACTTT. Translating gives CASSRTGVSPLHF.

This CDR3 reads CASSYFTYEQYF. In nucleotides, the CDR3 is TGTGCCAGCAGCTACTTTACCTACGAGCAGTACTTC. This chain connects TRBV7-2 to TRBJ2-7; D is unresolved. V was clipped by 4 bases and J by 2 bases, with 6 bases between them. Germline CDR1 reads SGHTA; CDR2 reads FQGNSA. The CDR3 sequence is 12 residues long.

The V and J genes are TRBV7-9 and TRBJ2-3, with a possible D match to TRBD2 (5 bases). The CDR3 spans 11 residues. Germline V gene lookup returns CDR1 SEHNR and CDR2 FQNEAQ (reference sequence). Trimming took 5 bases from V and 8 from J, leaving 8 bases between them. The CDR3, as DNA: TGTGCCAGCAGCCCGGCGGGTACGCAGTATTTT. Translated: CASSPAGTQYF. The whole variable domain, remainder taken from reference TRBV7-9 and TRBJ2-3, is DTGVSQNPRHKITKRGQNVTFRCDPISEHNRLYWYRQTLGQGPEFLTYFQNEAQLEKSRLLSDRFSAERPKGSFSTLEIQRTEQGDSAMYLCASSPAGTQYFGPGTRLTVL.

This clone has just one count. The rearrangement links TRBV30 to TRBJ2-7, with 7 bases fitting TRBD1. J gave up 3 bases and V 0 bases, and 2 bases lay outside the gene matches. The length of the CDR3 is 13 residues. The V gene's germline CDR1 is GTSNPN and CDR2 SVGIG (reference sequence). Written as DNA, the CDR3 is TGTGCCTGGAGTGTACGGGACAGCTACGAGCAGTACTTC. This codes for CAWSVRDSYEQYF.

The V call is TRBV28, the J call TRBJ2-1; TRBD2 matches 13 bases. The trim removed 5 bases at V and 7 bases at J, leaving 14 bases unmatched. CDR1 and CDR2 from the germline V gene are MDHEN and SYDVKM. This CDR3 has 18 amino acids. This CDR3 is CASSTSPKTSGRRNEQFF. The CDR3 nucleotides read TGTGCCAGCAGTACCTCCCCTAAGACTAGCGGGAGGCGGAATGAGCAGTTCTTC.

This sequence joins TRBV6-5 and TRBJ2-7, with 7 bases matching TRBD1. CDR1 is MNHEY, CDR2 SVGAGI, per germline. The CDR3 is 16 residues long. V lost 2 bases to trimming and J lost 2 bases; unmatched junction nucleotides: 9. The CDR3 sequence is CASSYPPGQSPYEQYF. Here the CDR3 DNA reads TGTGCCAGCAGTTACCCACCGGGACAGAGCCCCTACGAGCAGTACTTC.

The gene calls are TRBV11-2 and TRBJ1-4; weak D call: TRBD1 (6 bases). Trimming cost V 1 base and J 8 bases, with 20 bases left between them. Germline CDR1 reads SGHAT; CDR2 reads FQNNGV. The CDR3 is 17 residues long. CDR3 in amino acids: CASSLVALGGAEEKLFF. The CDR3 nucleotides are TGTGCCAGCAGCTTAGTCGCGTTGGGGGGCGCGGAGGAAAAACTGTTTTTT.

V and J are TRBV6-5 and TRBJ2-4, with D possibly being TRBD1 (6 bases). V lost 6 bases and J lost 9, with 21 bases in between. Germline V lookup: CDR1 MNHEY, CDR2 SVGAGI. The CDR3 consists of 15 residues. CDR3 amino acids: CASRPGQGSYGIQYF. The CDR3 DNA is TGTGCCAGCAGACCAGGGCAGGGGTCATACGGCATTCAGTACTTC.

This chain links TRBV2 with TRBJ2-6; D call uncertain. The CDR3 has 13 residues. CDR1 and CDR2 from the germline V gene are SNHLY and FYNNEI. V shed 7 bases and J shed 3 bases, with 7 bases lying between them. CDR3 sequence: CASKGNGANVLTF. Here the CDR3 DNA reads TGTGCCAGCAAGGGCAATGGGGCCAACGTCCTGACTTTC.

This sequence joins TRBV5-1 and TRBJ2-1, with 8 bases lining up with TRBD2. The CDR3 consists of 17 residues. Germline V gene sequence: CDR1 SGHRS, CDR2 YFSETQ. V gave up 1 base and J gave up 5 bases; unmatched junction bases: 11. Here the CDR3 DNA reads TGCGCCAGCAGCTTGCAAGGTAGCGGGAACCCCAACAATGAGCAGTTCTTC. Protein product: CASSLQGSGNPNNEQFF.

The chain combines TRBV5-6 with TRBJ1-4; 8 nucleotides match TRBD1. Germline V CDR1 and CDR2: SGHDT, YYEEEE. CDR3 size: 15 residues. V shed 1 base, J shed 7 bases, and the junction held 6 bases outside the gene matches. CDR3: CASSLQGASAEKLFF. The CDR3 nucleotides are TGTGCCAGCAGCTTGCAGGGGGCATCGGCTGAAAAACTGTTTTTT.

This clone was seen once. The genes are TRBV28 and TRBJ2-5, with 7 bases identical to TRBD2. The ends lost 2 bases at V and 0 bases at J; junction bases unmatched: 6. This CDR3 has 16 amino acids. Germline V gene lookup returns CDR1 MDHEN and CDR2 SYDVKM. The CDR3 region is CASSLTASGNQETQYF. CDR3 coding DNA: TGTGCCAGCAGTTTAACGGCTAGCGGAAACCAAGAGACCCAGTACTTC.

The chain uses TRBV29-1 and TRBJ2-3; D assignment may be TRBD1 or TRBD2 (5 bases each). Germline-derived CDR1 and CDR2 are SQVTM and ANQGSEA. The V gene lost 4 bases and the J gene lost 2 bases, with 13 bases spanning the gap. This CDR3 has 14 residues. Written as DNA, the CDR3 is TGCAGCGTTGGGAGATTGGGGACCACAGATACGCAGTATTTT. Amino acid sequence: CSVGRLGTTDTQYF.